These 25 T cell receptor beta chains share one sample of origin, sequenced in a study of T cells in Graves' hyperthyroidism and ophthalmopathy. Authors of the study amplified TCR beta CDR3 regions from RNA transcripts. An initial round of RT-PCR targeting the TCR CDR3 relied on the HTBI primer set. TCRdb reprocessed the multiplex PCR reads with MiXCR, giving one entry per CDR3 protein. The sample contains 250,000 to 400,000 distinct CDR3 sequences, roughly 15% of which appear only once. Specimen: blood. These receptor sequences come from a woman in her thirties or forties with Graves' ophthalmopathy.

J is TRBJ2-1 and V is TRBV11-1, with D tentatively TRBD1 (6 bases). V was clipped by 2 bases and J by 2 bases, with 10 bases between them. The CDR3 has 15 amino acids. Germline-derived CDR1 and CDR2 are SGHAT and FQDESV (reference sequence). CDR3 sequence reads: CASSLSGATYNEQFF. CDR3 nucleotides: TGTGCCAGCAGCTTATCAGGGGCTACCTACAATGAGCAGTTCTTC.

A remark on this clonotype: A much more abundant neighbour one base away suggests this may be a read error. This chain joins TRBV10-2 and TRBJ2-5; D not certain. Deletions cut 2 bases from V and 6 bases from J, with 16 bases between. Germline-derived CDR1 and CDR2 are WSHSY and SAAADI. The CDR3 consists of 15 residues. CDR3 DNA: TGCGCCAGCAGTGAGAGTGGGTTCCGACAAAAGACCCAGTACTTC. Its translation: CASSESGFRQKTQYF.

The chain is built from TRBV7-9 and TRBJ1-2; D is undetermined. Germline V gene lookup returns CDR1 SEHNR and CDR2 FQNEAQ (reference sequence). The CDR3 sequence is 13 residues long. V was cut by 5 bases and J by 2 bases, with 9 bases left in between. Here the CDR3 DNA reads TGTGCCAGCAGCCTGGTCAGAAACTATGGCTACACCTTC. Its translation: CASSLVRNYGYTF. The full variable domain, in which reference TRBV7-9 and TRBJ1-2 provide the parts outside the CDR3, is DTGVSQNPRHKITKRGQNVTFRCDPISEHNRLYWYRQTLGQGPEFLTYFQNEAQLEKSRLLSDRFSAERPKGSFSTLEIQRTEQGDSAMYLCASSLVRNYGYTFGSGTRLTVV.

The V and J genes are TRBV10-3 and TRBJ2-7, with 10 positions matching TRBD1. Germline V CDR1 and CDR2: ENHRY, SYGVKD. Trimming took 4 bases from V and 1 from J; bases not matched to a gene: 10. This CDR3 has 17 amino acids. CDR3 region: CAISVGTGVEISYEQYF. The CDR3 nucleotides read TGTGCCATCAGTGTCGGGACAGGGGTAGAGATATCCTACGAGCAGTACTTC.

This clonotype has at least ten counts. The chain carries TRBV28 and TRBJ1-6; the D is unclear. This CDR3 region has 17 residues. CDR1 is MDHEN, CDR2 SYDVKM, per germline. V dropped 2 bases and J dropped 7 bases, with 18 bases sitting between them. The CDR3: CASSLREGFKLNSPLHF. DNA for the CDR3: TGTGCCAGCAGTTTAAGGGAAGGGTTCAAGCTGAATTCACCCCTCCACTTT.

This clonotype was observed many times. The chain couples TRBV24-1 to TRBJ2-1, with D perhaps TRBD1 (5 bases). CDR1 is KGHDR and CDR2 is SFDVKD in the germline V gene. The germline V and J ends were trimmed by 6 bases and 8 bases, with 10 bases remaining between them. The CDR3 length is 12 residues. The CDR3 sequence is CATSQGRDEQFF. CDR3 DNA sequence: TGTGCCACCAGTCAGGGTCGGGATGAGCAGTTCTTC.

This clonotype was counted between two and nine times. The rearrangement uses TRBV20-1 and TRBJ1-2, with 7 positions matching TRBD1. V lost 1 base and J lost 4; bases outside the gene matches: 3. This CDR3 is 13 amino acids long. Germline CDR1 DFQATT, CDR2 SNEGSKA (reference sequence). In DNA form, the CDR3 reads TGCAGTGCTAGAGCAGGGGGAGGCTATGGCTACACCTTC. Translating gives CSARAGGGYGYTF.

This clonotype was observed many times. J is TRBJ1-5 and V is TRBV5-1; no clear D. Germline CDR1 reads SGHRS; CDR2 reads YFSETQ. V was shortened by 0 bases and J by 7 bases, with 8 bases between the two germline ends. This CDR3 has 13 amino acids. For the CDR3, the DNA is TGCGCCAGCAGCTTGGAATTCAACCAGCCCCAGCATTTT. Translated: CASSLEFNQPQHF. Together with reference TRBV5-1 and TRBJ1-5, the CDR3 gives the full variable domain: KAGVTQTPRYLIKTRGQQVTLSCSPISGHRSVSWYQQTPGQGLQFLFEYFSETQRNKGNFPGRFSGRQFSNSRSEMNVSTLELGDSALYLCASSLEFNQPQHFGDGTRLSIL.

This clonotype was counted at least ten times. CDR3: CSARGLVSTDTQYF. The CDR3 bases are TGCAGTGCTAGAGGACTAGTAAGCACAGATACGCAGTATTTT. The chain has TRBV20-1 and TRBJ2-3; maybe TRBD2 (6 bases). The CDR3 is 14 amino acids. The germline V gene has CDR1 DFQATT and CDR2 SNEGSKA (reference sequence). Trimming shortened V by 1 base and J by 0 bases, and 8 bases separated the two germline ends.

This clonotype turned up a few times. The rearrangement links TRBV24-1 to TRBJ2-3; TRBD2 aligns across 7 bases. This CDR3 spans 14 amino acids. The ends lost 3 bases at V and 1 base at J; junction bases unmatched: 0. Germline CDR1 reads KGHDR; CDR2 reads SFDVKD. CDR3 protein: CATSDRGGTDTQYF. The CDR3 DNA is TGTGCCACCAGTGATCGGGGGGGCACAGATACGCAGTATTTT.

This clonotype showed up many times. The chain has TRBV7-2 and TRBJ1-6; D possibly corresponds to TRBD1 (6 bases). This CDR3 has 17 amino acids. From germline, CDR1 is SGHTA and CDR2 FQGNSA. Deletions cut 5 bases from V and 7 bases from J, with 21 bases between. CDR3 loop: CASSITGALAGNSPLHF. Here the CDR3 DNA reads TGTGCCAGCAGCATCACGGGGGCCTTGGCTGGGAATTCACCCCTCCACTTT.

This clonotype appeared many times. CDR3 residues: CASRPTGPRSSEGRAGELFF. CDR3 bases: TGTGCCAGCAGGCCAACGGGACCTCGGTCCTCGGAGGGCCGGGCCGGGGAGCTGTTTTTT. J is TRBJ2-2 and V is TRBV12-3 or TRBV12-4, with a tentative D call TRBD2 (6 bases). Deletions cut 6 bases from V and 6 bases from J, with 32 bases between. The CDR3 is 20 amino acids.

This clonotype has only a few counts. This may be a read error: a much more frequent sequence differs by one nucleotide. No conserved phenylalanine or tryptophan is present at the end of the CDR3, so a read error is the likely explanation. The rearrangement links TRBV10-3 to TRBJ2-7; D gene ambiguous. V was pared by 7 bases and J by 2 bases, with 9 bases between. The CDR3 length is 12 residues. Germline V CDR1 and CDR2: ENHRY, SYGVKD. The CDR3 bases are TGTGCCATCATCCATCAGGCCTACGAGCAGTACCTC. This encodes CAIIHQAYEQYL.

V is TRBV7-2 and J is TRBJ2-3, with D possibly being TRBD1 (7 bases). The V end was cut by 1 base, the J end by 1 base, with 12 bases between. This CDR3 spans 16 amino acids. Germline CDR1 and CDR2: SGHTA and FQGNSA. The CDR3 sequence: CASSLDGRGGTDTQYF. The CDR3 DNA is TGTGCCAGCAGCTTAGATGGCAGGGGGGGCACAGATACGCAGTATTTT.

The table lists this clonotype with many counts. The chain has TRBV2 and TRBJ1-6, with D possibly TRBD1 on 6 matching bases. The germline CDR1 and CDR2 sequences are SNHLY and FYNNEI. The CDR3 runs to 15 residues. Trimming removed 6 bases from V and 9 bases from J, with 18 bases in between. CDR3 nucleotides: TGTGCCAGCAGGGGGAGGACAGATCCTTCTTCACCCCTCCACTTT. This translates into CASRGRTDPSSPLHF.

Remarks on this clonotype: A read error may explain this, as a much larger clone is one base away. This sequence joins TRBV11-1 and TRBJ2-7; 13 bases are a match to TRBD2. The J segment lost 5 bases and the V segment lost 6 bases, leaving 10 bases of the junction unmatched. The germline gives CDR1 SGHAT, CDR2 FQDESV (reference sequence). The CDR3 runs 16 residues. The CDR3 DNA sequence: TGTGCCAGCAGTGGACTAGCGGGGGTATTTTCCCACGAGCAGTACTTC. Translation: CASSGLAGVFSHEQYF.

Ten or more counts support this clonotype. The chain recombines TRBV12-5 with TRBJ1-1; 10 positions agree with TRBD1. The CDR3 length is 14 residues. Trimming at V came to 6 bases and at J to 7 bases, leaving 8 bases not matched to a gene. Germline CDR1 is LGHNT and CDR2 is FRNRAP. CDR3 residues: CASGSLGDRGEAFF. The CDR3 DNA reads as TGTGCTAGTGGATCGCTGGGGGACAGGGGTGAAGCTTTCTTT.

In this sample, this clonotype turned up many times. CDR3 loop: CASSGGLVRVNLYTEAFF. The CDR3, as DNA: TGTGCCAGCAGCGGGGGTCTCGTACGGGTCAACCTCTACACTGAAGCTTTCTTT. The rearrangement uses TRBV2 and TRBJ1-1, with D maybe TRBD1 (5 bases). Trimming cost V 6 bases and J 3 bases, with 26 bases left between them. Germline V CDR1 and CDR2: SNHLY, FYNNEI. CDR3 length equals 18 residues. The whole variable domain, filled in from reference TRBV2 and TRBJ1-1, reads EPEVTQTPSHQVTQMGQEVILRCVPISNHLYFYWYRQILGQKVEFLVSFYNNEISEKSEIFDDQFSVERPDGSNFTLKIRSTKLEDSAMYFCASSGGLVRVNLYTEAFFGQGTRLTVV.

The chain employs TRBV14 and TRBJ2-1; D gene unclear. CDR1 is SGHDN, CDR2 FVKESK, per germline. V dropped 1 base and J dropped 8 bases, with 9 bases sitting between them. This CDR3 spans 13 amino acids. CDR3 protein: CASSQVLGDEQFF. The CDR3, as DNA: TGTGCCAGCAGCCAAGTCCTTGGGGATGAGCAGTTCTTC.

This clonotype has just a few counts. The V call is TRBV2, the J call TRBJ2-2; 8 bases map to TRBD1. The germline V gene encodes CDR1 SNHLY and CDR2 FYNNEI. V shed 4 bases, J shed 5 bases, and the junction held 3 bases outside the gene matches. The CDR3 totals 14 residues. CDR3 protein: CASSGTGWTGELFF. The CDR3 DNA sequence: TGTGCCAGCAGTGGGACAGGGTGGACCGGGGAGCTGTTTTTT.

The table lists this clonotype with many counts. CDR3 loop: CASSESQGRDTEAFF. CDR3 coding DNA: TGTGCCAGCAGTGAAAGTCAGGGGAGGGACACTGAAGCTTTCTTT. This chain connects TRBV6-1 to TRBJ1-1; the D gene is possibly TRBD1 (6 bases). The CDR3 consists of 15 residues. Trimming removed 2 bases from V and 3 bases from J, with 13 bases in between. CDR1 MNHNS and CDR2 SASEGT come from the germline V gene.

This clonotype was found many times. The CDR3, as DNA: TGTGCCAGCTCACTGGGCTCAAGAACCTTTGAAGCTTTCTTT. Translated: CASSLGSRTFEAFF. This rearrangement joins TRBV18 to TRBJ1-1; D is ambiguous. V lost 4 bases and J 7 bases, leaving 16 bases between the germline ends. CDR1 is KGHSH and CDR2 is LQKENI in the germline V gene. The length of the CDR3 is 14 residues.

The rearrangement joins TRBV12-3 or TRBV12-4 to TRBJ2-1; 9 bases align to TRBD2. Trimming at V came to 6 bases and at J to 0 bases, leaving 12 bases not matched to a gene. The CDR3 has 18 amino acids. CDR3 in DNA: TGTGCCAGCAGCCAAACCCCTAGCGGGGTTAGCTCCTACAATGAGCAGTTCTTC. It specifies CASSQTPSGVSSYNEQFF.

The chain joins TRBV7-9 to TRBJ1-1; D unclear. Trimming took 8 bases from V and 4 from J, leaving 17 bases between them. Germline CDR1 is SEHNR and CDR2 is FQNEAQ (reference sequence). The CDR3 totals 14 residues. The CDR3 here is CASGYRATGTEAFF. CDR3 nucleotide sequence: TGTGCCAGCGGTTACCGGGCCACGGGCACTGAAGCTTTCTTT.

This clonotype occurred many times. V gene TRBV18 combines with J gene TRBJ1-2, with TRBD1 as a possible D gene (5 bases). The CDR3 covers 12 residues. The germline CDR1 and CDR2 sequences are KGHSH and LQKENI. V lost 3 bases to trimming and J lost 7 bases, with 9 bases between them. The CDR3 nucleotides read TGTGCCAGCTCACCGCCAGGGACTGGCTACACCTTC. As protein: CASSPPGTGYTF.